This note documents a single T cell receptor (beta chain) sequence. The antigen is undetermined. The sample originates from a study of glioma-infiltrating T cells. Study context: WHO grade II oligodendrogliomas or astrocytomas, plus non-recurrent WHO grade IV glioblastomas, were sampled. Broader study findings: Non-neoplastic patients had below-expected tissue-blood divergence, while all gliomas exceeded expectation. Signature shared blood CDR3 motifs were enriched in low-divergence and depleted in high-divergence patients.

Amplification of TCR alpha and beta CDR3 regions from RNA used iRepertoire nested multiplex PCR. For one-step reverse transcription and amplification, roughly 95-450 ng of tissue mRNA or PBMC total RNA was used. Using its own MiXCR run on the multiplex PCR reads, TCRdb lists one record per CDR3 protein. The data hold more than 300,000 distinct CDR3 sequences, with roughly two fifths observed a single time. The source is a human donor with low-grade glioma or glioblastoma, undergoing nonglioma brain surgery, or in good health (not recorded which). The sample taken for sequencing was glioma tissue, nonneoplastic brain tissue, or PBMCs (not recorded which).

The chain's CDR3 is CASALQGNQPQHF. The DNA of the CDR3 is TGTGCCAGTGCCCTACAGGGAAACCAGCCCCAGCATTTT. The rearrangement joins TRBV19 to TRBJ1-5, with D possibly being TRBD1 (6 bases). From germline, CDR1 is LNHDA and CDR2 SQIVND (reference sequence). This CDR3 contains 13 residues. Deletions cut 8 bases from V and 7 bases from J, with 15 bases between.